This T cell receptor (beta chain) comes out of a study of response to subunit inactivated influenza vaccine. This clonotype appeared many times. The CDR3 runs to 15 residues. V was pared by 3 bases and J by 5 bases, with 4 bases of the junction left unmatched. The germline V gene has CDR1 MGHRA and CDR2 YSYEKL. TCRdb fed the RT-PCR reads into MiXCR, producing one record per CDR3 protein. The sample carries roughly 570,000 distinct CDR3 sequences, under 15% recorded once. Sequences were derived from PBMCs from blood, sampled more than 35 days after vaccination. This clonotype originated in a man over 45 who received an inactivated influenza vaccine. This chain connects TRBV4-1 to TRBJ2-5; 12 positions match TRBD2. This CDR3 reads CASSQTSGGVETQYF. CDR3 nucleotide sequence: TGCGCCAGCAGCCAGACTAGCGGGGGCGTCGAGACCCAGTACTTC.